These 22 T cell receptor beta chains came from one sample sequenced in a study of graft-versus-host responses after intestinal transplantation. The repertoire was sequenced with immunoSEQ multiplex PCR; TCRdb's copy has only in-frame clones and lacks some. The profile shows roughly 20,000 clones, 35% to 50% of them singletons. With 200,000 irradiated, violet-dye-labeled stimulator cells, 200,000 CFSE-labeled responder cells were plated. The material sequenced was alloreactive CD8+ T cells from a mixed lymphocyte reaction culture, taken before intestinal transplant. As to subset: CFSE-low proliferating T cells sorted from approximately 6-day pre-transplant mixed lymphocyte reaction (GvH or HvG direction). The source of these receptors is a human patient who received an intestinal transplant.

The genes are TRBV7-3 and TRBJ2-3; D is possibly TRBD2 (6 bases). Germline loops: CDR1 SGHTA, CDR2 FQGTGA. The germline V and J ends were trimmed by 2 bases and 0 bases, with 9 bases remaining between them. The CDR3 is 15 amino acids. The CDR3 here is CASSLLGTSTDTQYF. CDR3 nucleotides: TGTGCCAGCAGCTTATTGGGGACTAGCACAGATACGCAGTATTTT. The whole variable domain, filled in from reference TRBV7-3 and TRBJ2-3, reads GAGVSQTPSNKVTEKGKYVELRCDPISGHTALYWYRQSLGQGPEFLIYFQGTGAADDSGLPNDRFFAVRPEGSVSTLKIQRTERGDSAVYLCASSLLGTSTDTQYFGPGTRLTVL.

This clone was picked up a small number of times. V gene TRBV5-1 combines with J gene TRBJ2-3; 8 bases map to TRBD2. CDR3 length: 15 amino acids. CDR1 SGHRS and CDR2 YFSETQ come from the germline V gene. The V gene end was trimmed by 6 bases and the J gene end by 2 bases; junction bases not matched to a gene: 8. The CDR3 nucleotides read TGCGCCAGCACCTCGGGGGGGTTTTACACAGATACGCAGTATTTT. Protein sequence: CASTSGGFYTDTQYF. Supplemented by reference TRBV5-1 and TRBJ2-3, the full variable domain reads KAGVTQTPRYLIKTRGQQVTLSCSPISGHRSVSWYQQTPGQGLQFLFEYFSETQRNKGNFPGRFSGRQFSNSRSEMNVSTLELGDSALYLCASTSGGFYTDTQYFGPGTRLTVL.

This clone was observed a few times. The chain combines TRBV19 with TRBJ2-1, with TRBD2 matching 8 bases. The CDR3 has 17 residues. Trimming cost V 7 bases and J 3 bases; bases outside gene matches: 14. Germline V CDR1 and CDR2: LNHDA, SQIVND (reference sequence). The DNA for the CDR3 is TGTGCCAGTACCCCCTCCCCCCCCAGCGGGGGCTACAATGAGCAGTTCTTC. This codes for CASTPSPPSGGYNEQFF.

V gene TRBV6-5 combines with J gene TRBJ1-1, with D unclear. Trimming removed 4 bases from V and 11 bases from J, with 17 bases in between. Germline loops: CDR1 MNHEY, CDR2 SVGAGI. The CDR3 loop spans 13 amino acids. CDR3: CASSSRLRGGAFF. For the CDR3, the DNA is TGTGCCAGCAGTTCCCGACTTCGAGGCGGCGCTTTCTTT.

This clone turned up a few times. The V call is TRBV7-3, the J call TRBJ1-1; TRBD1 matches 7 bases. Germline loops: CDR1 SGHTA, CDR2 FQGTGA. V dropped 6 bases and J dropped 1; count of bases not matched to a gene: 2. This CDR3 spans 13 amino acids. The CDR3 loop is CASSSGGNTEAFF. The CDR3 coding sequence is TGTGCCAGCAGTTCAGGGGGGAACACTGAAGCTTTCTTT.

The rearrangement uses TRBV9 and TRBJ2-7; TRBD1 is a possible D gene (6 bases). The germline V gene has CDR1 SGDLS and CDR2 YYNGEE. The CDR3 covers 15 residues. V lost 4 bases and J 6 bases, leaving 20 bases between the germline ends. CDR3 bases: TGTGCCAGCAGCATTACGGGACAAACTTATAGCGAGCAGTACTTC. Its protein product is CASSITGQTYSEQYF.

This clone showed up just a few times. V usage is TRBV19 and J usage is TRBJ1-5, with D maybe TRBD1 (5 bases). CDR3 length equals 15 residues. Germline-derived CDR1 and CDR2 are LNHDA and SQIVND (reference sequence). The germline V and J ends were trimmed by 3 bases and 5 bases, with 14 bases remaining between them. The CDR3: CASSMRGGIYQPQHF. In DNA form, the CDR3 reads TGTGCCAGTAGTATGAGGGGAGGGATTTATCAGCCCCAGCATTTT.

This clone was observed a handful of times. The chain combines TRBV5-1 with TRBJ2-1, with 16 bases that match TRBD2. The CDR3 covers 17 residues. Trimming at V came to 3 bases and at J to 9 bases, leaving 9 bases not matched to a gene. Germline CDR1 SGHRS, CDR2 YFSETQ. DNA for the CDR3: TGCGCCAGCAGCTCCTTGGGACTAGCGGGAGGGGCAGGTGAGCAGTTCTTC. This translates into CASSSLGLAGGAGEQFF.

This clone was seen a handful of times. This chain joins TRBV4-3 and TRBJ1-2; no reliable D call. Germline lookup yields CDR1 LGHNA and CDR2 YSLEER. V dropped 0 bases and J dropped 8 bases, with 16 bases sitting between them. This CDR3 is built from 15 residues. The CDR3 is CASSQENTGDFGYTF. The CDR3 DNA reads TGCGCCAGCAGCCAAGAAAACACCGGGGATTTCGGCTACACCTTC.

CDR3 DNA: TGTGCCAGCTCACCGAGACAGGGGGCGAGGGAAGAGACCCAGTACTTC. Translation: CASSPRQGAREETQYF. The chain recombines TRBV18 with TRBJ2-5, with 10 bases identical to TRBD1. Germline trimming cut 3 bases from V and 3 bases from J; bases unmatched to any gene: 7. The CDR3 spans 16 residues. Germline V lookup: CDR1 KGHSH, CDR2 LQKENI.

The chain is built from TRBV10-1 and TRBJ2-2; 7 bases match TRBD2. From germline, CDR1 is WNHNN and CDR2 SYGVQD (reference sequence). The junction had 3 bases not matched to a gene; V was cut back by 8 bases and J by 6 bases. The CDR3 loop spans 12 amino acids. CDR3 residues: CASGRAAGELFF. CDR3 sequence (DNA): TGCGCCAGCGGGAGGGCCGCCGGGGAGCTGTTTTTT.

There are a few counts of this clone. V and J are TRBV5-1 and TRBJ2-7; TRBD2 matches at 8 bases. This CDR3 has 16 amino acids. The germline CDR1 and CDR2 sequences are SGHRS and YFSETQ. The V segment lost 1 base and the J segment 0 bases; nucleotides outside the gene matches: 6. Here the CDR3 reads CASSLFSGESSYEQYF. The CDR3 region has the DNA TGCGCCAGCAGCTTGTTTAGCGGGGAAAGCTCCTACGAGCAGTACTTC.

This chain connects TRBV5-1 to TRBJ2-5; 7 bases agree with TRBD1. The CDR3 length is 16 residues. The V gene end was trimmed by 0 bases and the J gene end by 1 base; junction bases not matched to a gene: 6. Germline assignment: CDR1 SGHRS and CDR2 YFSETQ. The CDR3 bases are TGCGCCAGCAGCTTGGGACAGGGAAGCCTCCAAGAGACCCAGTACTTC. Translating it yields CASSLGQGSLQETQYF.

The chain employs TRBV5-4 and TRBJ1-2; D call uncertain. From germline, CDR1 is SGHNT and CDR2 YYREEE (reference sequence). CDR3 length: 12 amino acids. Trimming removed 1 base at V and 7 bases at J, with 8 bases between. The CDR3 is CASSLSVGGYTF. The CDR3 nucleotides read TGTGCCAGCAGCTTGTCTGTGGGTGGCTACACCTTC. Together with reference TRBV5-4 and TRBJ1-2, the CDR3 gives the full variable domain: ETGVTQSPTHLIKTRGQQVTLRCSSQSGHNTVSWYQQALGQGPQFIFQYYREEENGRGNFPPRFSGLQFPNYSSELNVNALELDDSALYLCASSLSVGGYTFGSGTRLTVV.

This clone came up a few times. J is TRBJ2-7 and V is TRBV19; D is perhaps TRBD2 (6 bases). V dropped 7 bases and J dropped 2 bases, with 15 bases sitting between them. The CDR3 runs 14 residues. The germline gives CDR1 LNHDA, CDR2 SQIVND (reference sequence). CDR3 in amino acids: CASIRGGETYEQYF. CDR3 DNA sequence: TGTGCCAGTATTAGAGGAGGGGAGACCTACGAGCAGTACTTC.

The rearrangement links TRBV18 to TRBJ2-1; possibly TRBD1 for D (6 bases). This CDR3 region has 16 residues. V lost 6 bases to trimming and J lost 9 bases, with 24 bases between them. Germline CDR1 KGHSH, CDR2 LQKENI. CDR3 sequence reads: CASSPLWGQGRGEQFF. The CDR3 nucleotides read TGTGCCAGCTCCCCCTTGTGGGGGCAAGGACGGGGTGAGCAGTTCTTC.

The sample holds a few counts of this clone. V usage is TRBV5-4 and J usage is TRBJ2-1, with D tentatively TRBD1 (5 bases). The ends were cut back, 7 bases at V and 4 bases at J, with 15 bases in the middle. The CDR3 loop spans 14 amino acids. The V gene's germline CDR1 is SGHNT and CDR2 YYREEE (reference sequence). DNA of the CDR3: TGTGCCAGCCAAGCTTGGGGCCCGTACAATGAGCAGTTCTTC. Translation: CASQAWGPYNEQFF.

This chain links TRBV5-1 with TRBJ2-7, with TRBD1 matching over 9 bases. Germline V gene data show CDR1 as SGHRS and CDR2 as YFSETQ. Losses at the gene ends were 4 bases for V and 3 bases for J; bases not matched to a gene: 5. The CDR3 length is 14 residues. CDR3 loop: CASSITGGGYEQYF. The CDR3 nucleotides read TGCGCCAGCAGCATTACAGGGGGCGGCTACGAGCAGTACTTC.

V and J are TRBV29-1 and TRBJ1-2; D not certain. Trimming pared 2 bases from V and 6 bases from J, leaving 7 bases between. This CDR3 is built from 11 residues. From germline, CDR1 is SQVTM and CDR2 ANQGSEA. The CDR3 loop is CSVEFGNGYTF. The CDR3 region has the DNA TGCAGCGTTGAATTCGGTAATGGCTACACCTTC.

The chain employs TRBV7-9 and TRBJ1-1; TRBD1 agrees at 7 bases. CDR3 length equals 13 residues. Germline V lookup: CDR1 SEHNR, CDR2 FQNEAQ (reference sequence). V gave up 3 bases and J gave up 6 bases; unmatched junction bases: 4. CDR3 in DNA: TGTGCCAGCAGCTTTGGACAGGTGTCTGAAGCTTTCTTT. Its translation: CASSFGQVSEAFF.

The chain is built from TRBV4-1 and TRBJ2-6, with D hard to call. CDR3 length: 17 residues. The germline CDR1 and CDR2 sequences are MGHRA and YSYEKL. Trimming took 3 bases from V and 0 from J, leaving 12 bases between them. CDR3 sequence: CASSQGSFYSGANVLTF. CDR3 DNA sequence: TGCGCCAGCAGCCAGGGCAGCTTTTACTCTGGGGCCAACGTCCTGACTTTC.

The rearrangement joins TRBV19 to TRBJ2-1; 13 bases are a match to TRBD2. The CDR3 covers 17 residues. Germline CDR1 is LNHDA and CDR2 is SQIVND (reference sequence). V was clipped by 3 bases and J by 13 bases; unmatched bases: 15. The CDR3 here is CASSMGWGTSGIFVQFF. The CDR3 DNA is TGTGCCAGTAGTATGGGGTGGGGGACTAGCGGGATCTTCGTCCAGTTCTTC.